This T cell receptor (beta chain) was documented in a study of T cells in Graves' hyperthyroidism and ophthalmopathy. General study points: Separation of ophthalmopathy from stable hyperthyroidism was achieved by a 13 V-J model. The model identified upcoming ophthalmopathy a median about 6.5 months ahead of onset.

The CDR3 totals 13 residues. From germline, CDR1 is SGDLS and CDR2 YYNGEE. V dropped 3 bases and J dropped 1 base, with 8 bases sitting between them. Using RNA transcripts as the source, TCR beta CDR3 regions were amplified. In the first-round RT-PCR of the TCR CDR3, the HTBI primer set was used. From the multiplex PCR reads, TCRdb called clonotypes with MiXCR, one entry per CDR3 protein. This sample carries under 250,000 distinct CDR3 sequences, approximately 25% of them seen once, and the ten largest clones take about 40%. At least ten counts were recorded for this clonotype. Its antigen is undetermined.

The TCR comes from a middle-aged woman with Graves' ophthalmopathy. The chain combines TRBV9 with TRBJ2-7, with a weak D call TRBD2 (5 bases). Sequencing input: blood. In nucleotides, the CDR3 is TGTGCCAGCAGCGGGACTCCTTCCTACGAGCAGTACTTC. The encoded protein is CASSGTPSYEQYF.